A selection of T cell receptor beta chains follows, all from one sample in a study of long-term antiretroviral therapy in people with HIV. Assay: immunoSEQ multiplex PCR; the TCRdb copy retains only in-frame clones and omits some. The table lists about 6,600 clones, 65% to 75% of them singletons. Sequenced here: unsorted PBMCs, sampled 0.1 years before starting antiretroviral therapy. Source of these receptors: a man between 18 and 35 years old with HIV. CDR3s leave out the opening cysteine and the closing phenylalanine or tryptophan.

len: 11
v_gene: TRBV11-3
j_gene: TRBJ1-2
CDR3aa: ASSGRGASGYT

len: 12
v_gene: TRBV12-2
j_gene: TRBJ1-6
CDR3aa: ASRLGTYNSPLH

len: 14
v_gene: TRBV11-3
j_gene: TRBJ2-5
CDR3aa: ASSLGTGGGEETQY

len: 13
v_gene: TRBV30
j_gene: TRBJ1-1
CDR3aa: AWSPATSWDTEAF

len: 16
v_gene: TRBV28
j_gene: TRBJ1-3
CDR3aa: ASSLGPGGGRTGNTIY

len: 14
v_gene: TRBV11-2
j_gene: TRBJ2-2
CDR3aa: ASSEIWQGITGELF

len: 11
v_gene: TRBV7-9
j_gene: TRBJ2-1
CDR3aa: ASSLNSRNEQF

len: 13
v_gene: TRBV6-1
j_gene: TRBJ1-5
CDR3aa: ASTRPGNSNQPQH

len: 12
v_gene: TRBV7-8
j_gene: TRBJ1-1
CDR3aa: ASSLVWGNTEAF

len: 12
v_gene: TRBV7-9
j_gene: TRBJ1-1
CDR3aa: ASSLVQGATEAF

len: 13
v_gene: TRBV5-1
j_gene: TRBJ1-4
CDR3aa: ASSPKQGSGEKLF

len: 17
v_gene: TRBV6-1
j_gene: TRBJ1-4
CDR3aa: ASSENNRGLVFANEKLF

len: 12
v_gene: TRBV9
j_gene: TRBJ2-7
CDR3aa: ASSVAGTDYEQY

len: 15
v_gene: TRBV5-1
j_gene: TRBJ1-3
CDR3aa: ASSSLGLLGSGNTIY

len: 15
v_gene: TRBV19
j_gene: TRBJ2-2
CDR3aa: ASSRGQGLGNTGELF

len: 12
v_gene: TRBV7-8
j_gene: TRBJ2-3
CDR3aa: ASSLVYPSDTQY

len: 13
v_gene: TRBV5-1
j_gene: TRBJ2-3
CDR3aa: ASSLLRESTDTQY

len: 14
v_gene: TRBV6-4
j_gene: TRBJ2-1
CDR3aa: ASSSRTSGGAAEQF

len: 9
v_gene: TRBV19
j_gene: TRBJ1-2
CDR3aa: ASSIAGGYT

len: 12
v_gene: TRBV2
j_gene: TRBJ1-1
CDR3aa: ASSGWPGHTEAF

len: 12
v_gene: TRBV5-6
j_gene: TRBJ1-3
CDR3aa: ASSVGLGGNTIY

len: 14
v_gene: TRBV18
j_gene: TRBJ1-4
CDR3aa: ASSRFQGQGDEKLF